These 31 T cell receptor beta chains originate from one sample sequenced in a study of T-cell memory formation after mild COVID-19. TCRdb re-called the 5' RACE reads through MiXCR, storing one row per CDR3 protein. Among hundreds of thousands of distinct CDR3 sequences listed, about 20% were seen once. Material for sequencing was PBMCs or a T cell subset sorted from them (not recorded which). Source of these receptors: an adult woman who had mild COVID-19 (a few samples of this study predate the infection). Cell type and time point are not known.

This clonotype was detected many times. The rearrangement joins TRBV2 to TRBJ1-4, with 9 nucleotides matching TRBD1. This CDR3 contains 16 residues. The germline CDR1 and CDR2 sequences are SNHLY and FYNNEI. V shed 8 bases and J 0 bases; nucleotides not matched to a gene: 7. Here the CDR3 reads CASERDRDATNEKLFF. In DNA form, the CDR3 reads TGTGCCAGCGAGCGGGACAGGGATGCAACTAATGAAAAACTGTTTTTT.

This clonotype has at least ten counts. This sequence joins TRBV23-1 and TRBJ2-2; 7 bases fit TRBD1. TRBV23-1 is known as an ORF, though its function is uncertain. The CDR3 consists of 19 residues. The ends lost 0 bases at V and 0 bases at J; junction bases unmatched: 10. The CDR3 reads CASSQSGDHRGTNTGELFF. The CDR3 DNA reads TGCGCCAGCAGTCAATCGGGGGATCACAGGGGTACGAACACCGGGGAGCTGTTTTTT.

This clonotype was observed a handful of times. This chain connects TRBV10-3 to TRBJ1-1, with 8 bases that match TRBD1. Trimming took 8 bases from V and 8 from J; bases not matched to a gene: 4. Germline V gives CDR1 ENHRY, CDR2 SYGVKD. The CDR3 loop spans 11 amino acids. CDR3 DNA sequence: TGTGCCATCTCCACAGGGGGGGAAGCTTTCTTT. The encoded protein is CAISTGGEAFF.

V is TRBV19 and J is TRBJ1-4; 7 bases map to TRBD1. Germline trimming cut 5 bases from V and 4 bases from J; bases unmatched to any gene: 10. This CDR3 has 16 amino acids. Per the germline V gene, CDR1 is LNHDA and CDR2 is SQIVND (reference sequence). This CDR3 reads CASSPDGTVFNEKLFF. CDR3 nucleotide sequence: TGTGCCAGTAGTCCCGACGGGACAGTTTTTAATGAAAAACTGTTTTTT.

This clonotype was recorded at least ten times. The CDR3 is CASSPGLAVTGELFF. CDR3 in DNA: TGTGCCAGCAGTCCGGGACTAGCGGTCACCGGGGAGCTGTTTTTT. This chain uses TRBV6-2 or TRBV6-3 with TRBJ2-2, with 11 positions matching TRBD2. The CDR3 length is 15 residues. Looked up from germline, CDR1 is MNHEY and CDR2 is SVGEGT. With 5 bases clipped from V and 4 bases from J, the junction kept 3 bases outside the gene matches.

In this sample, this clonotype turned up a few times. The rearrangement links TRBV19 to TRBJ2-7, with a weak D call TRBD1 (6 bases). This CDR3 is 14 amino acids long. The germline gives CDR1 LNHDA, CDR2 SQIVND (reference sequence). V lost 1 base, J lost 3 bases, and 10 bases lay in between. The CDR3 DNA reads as TGTGCCAGTAGTATAGGGGCACAGGGCTACGAGCAGTACTTC. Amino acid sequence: CASSIGAQGYEQYF.

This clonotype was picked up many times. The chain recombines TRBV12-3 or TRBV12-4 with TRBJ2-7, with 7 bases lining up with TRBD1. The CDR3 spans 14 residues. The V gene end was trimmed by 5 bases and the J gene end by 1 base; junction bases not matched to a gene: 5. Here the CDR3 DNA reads TGTGCCAGCAGTACCTGGGACAGTTCCTACGAGCAGTACTTC. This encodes CASSTWDSSYEQYF.

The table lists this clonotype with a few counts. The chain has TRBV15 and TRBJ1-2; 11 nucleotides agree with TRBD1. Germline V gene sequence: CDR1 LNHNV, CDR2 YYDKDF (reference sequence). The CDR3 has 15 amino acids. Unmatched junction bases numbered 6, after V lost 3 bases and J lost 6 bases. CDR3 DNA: TGTGCCACCAGCAGGCGGACAGGGGGCTTCAATGGCTACACCTTC. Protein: CATSRRTGGFNGYTF.

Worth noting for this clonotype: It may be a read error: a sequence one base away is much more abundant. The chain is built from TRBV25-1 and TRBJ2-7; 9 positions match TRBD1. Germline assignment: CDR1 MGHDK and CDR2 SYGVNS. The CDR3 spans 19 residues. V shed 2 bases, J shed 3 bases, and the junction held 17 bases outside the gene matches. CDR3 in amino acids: CASSEDLDRGPLSGYEQYF. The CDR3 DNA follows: TGTGCCAGCAGTGAAGACCTGGACAGGGGCCCCCTCAGTGGCTACGAGCAGTACTTC.

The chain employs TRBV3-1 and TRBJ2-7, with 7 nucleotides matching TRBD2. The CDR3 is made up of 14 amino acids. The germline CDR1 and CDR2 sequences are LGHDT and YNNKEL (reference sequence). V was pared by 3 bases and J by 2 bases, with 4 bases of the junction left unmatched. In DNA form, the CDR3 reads TGTGCCAGCAGCCAGAGCGGGAAGGCCTACGAGCAGTACTTC. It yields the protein CASSQSGKAYEQYF.

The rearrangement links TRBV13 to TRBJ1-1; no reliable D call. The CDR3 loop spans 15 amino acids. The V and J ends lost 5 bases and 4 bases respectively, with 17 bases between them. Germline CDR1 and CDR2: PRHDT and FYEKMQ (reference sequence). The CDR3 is CASSPSRELITEAFF. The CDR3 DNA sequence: TGTGCCAGCAGCCCATCGCGGGAATTAATCACTGAAGCTTTCTTT.

The CDR3 region has the DNA TGTGCCAGCAGCTTTGTACGAGAGTTCGACAATGAGCAGTTCTTC. Its translation is CASSFVREFDNEQFF. The rearrangement links TRBV13 to TRBJ2-1; D uncertain. Germline-derived CDR1 and CDR2 are PRHDT and FYEKMQ (reference sequence). Trimming left V 3 bases short and J 5 bases short, with 14 bases between. This CDR3 has 15 amino acids.

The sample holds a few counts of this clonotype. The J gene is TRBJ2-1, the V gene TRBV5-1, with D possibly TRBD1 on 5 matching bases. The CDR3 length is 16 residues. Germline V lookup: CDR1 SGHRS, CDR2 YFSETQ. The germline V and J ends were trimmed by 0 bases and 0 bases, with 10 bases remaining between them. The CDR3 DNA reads TGCGCCAGCAGCTTGGACAGGTCCTTCTCCTACAATGAGCAGTTCTTC. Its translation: CASSLDRSFSYNEQFF.

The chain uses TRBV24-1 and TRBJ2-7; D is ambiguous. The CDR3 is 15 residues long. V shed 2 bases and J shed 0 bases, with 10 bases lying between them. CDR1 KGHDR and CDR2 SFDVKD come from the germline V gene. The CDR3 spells CATSDSLYPSYEQYF. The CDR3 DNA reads TGTGCCACCAGTGATTCGTTATACCCCTCCTACGAGCAGTACTTC.

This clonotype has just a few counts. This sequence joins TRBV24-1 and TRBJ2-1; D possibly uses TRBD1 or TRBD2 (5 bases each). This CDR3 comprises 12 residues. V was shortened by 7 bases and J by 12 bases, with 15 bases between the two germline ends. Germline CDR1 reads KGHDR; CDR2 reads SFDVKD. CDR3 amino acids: CATRGTATGQFF. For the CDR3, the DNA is TGTGCCACCAGGGGGACCGCCACGGGGCAGTTCTTC.

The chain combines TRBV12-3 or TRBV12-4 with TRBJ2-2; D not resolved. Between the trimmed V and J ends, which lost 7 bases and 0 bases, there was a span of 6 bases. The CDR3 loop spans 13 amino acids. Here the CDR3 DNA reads TGTGCCAGCACCCCCCCGAACACCGGGGAGCTGTTTTTT. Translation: CASTPPNTGELFF.

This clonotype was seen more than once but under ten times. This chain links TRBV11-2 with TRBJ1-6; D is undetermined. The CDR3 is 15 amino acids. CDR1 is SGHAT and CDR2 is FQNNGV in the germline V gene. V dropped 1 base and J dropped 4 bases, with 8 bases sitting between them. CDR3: CASSLGGPYNSPLHF. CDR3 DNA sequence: TGTGCCAGCAGCTTAGGGGGTCCGTATAATTCACCCCTCCACTTT.

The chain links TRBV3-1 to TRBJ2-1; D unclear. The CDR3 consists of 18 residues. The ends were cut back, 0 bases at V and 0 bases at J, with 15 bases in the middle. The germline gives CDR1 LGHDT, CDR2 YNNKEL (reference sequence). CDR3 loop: CASSQDHPRIFSYNEQFF. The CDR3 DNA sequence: TGTGCCAGCAGCCAAGATCATCCTAGAATTTTCTCCTACAATGAGCAGTTCTTC.

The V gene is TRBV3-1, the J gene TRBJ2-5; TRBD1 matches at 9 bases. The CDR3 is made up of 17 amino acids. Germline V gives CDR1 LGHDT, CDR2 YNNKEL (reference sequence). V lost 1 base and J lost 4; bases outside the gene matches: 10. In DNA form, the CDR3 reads TGTGCCAGCAGCCAAGGCCTTTCGGGACAGGGTCTAGAGACCCAGTACTTC. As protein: CASSQGLSGQGLETQYF.

CDR3 region: CAWSLSGKGENIQYF. CDR3 coding DNA: TGTGCCTGGAGTTTGTCAGGGAAAGGGGAAAACATTCAGTACTTC. The V gene is TRBV30, the J gene TRBJ2-4; maybe TRBD1 (5 bases). Germline V CDR1 and CDR2: GTSNPN, SVGIG (reference sequence). The CDR3 is made up of 15 amino acids. V was pared by 2 bases and J by 5 bases, with 16 bases between. Filled out from reference TRBV30 and TRBJ2-4, the complete variable domain reads SQTIHQWPATLVQPVGSPLSLECTVEGTSNPNLYWYRQAAGRGLQLLFYSVGIGQISSEVPQNLSASRPQDRQFILSSKKLLLSDSGFYLCAWSLSGKGENIQYFGAGTRLSVL.

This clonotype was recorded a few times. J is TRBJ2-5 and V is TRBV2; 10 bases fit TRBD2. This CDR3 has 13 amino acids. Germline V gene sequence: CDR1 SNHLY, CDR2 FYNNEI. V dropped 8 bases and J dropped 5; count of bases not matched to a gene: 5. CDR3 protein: CASGTSEFETQYF. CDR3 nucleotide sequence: TGTGCCAGCGGGACTAGCGAATTCGAGACCCAGTACTTC.

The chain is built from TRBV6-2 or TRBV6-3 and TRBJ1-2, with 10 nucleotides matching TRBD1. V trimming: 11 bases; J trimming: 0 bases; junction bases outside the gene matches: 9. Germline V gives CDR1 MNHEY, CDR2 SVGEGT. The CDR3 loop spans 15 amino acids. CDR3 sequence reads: CASRQGAGANYGYTF. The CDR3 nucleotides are TGTGCCTCCCGACAGGGGGCAGGAGCTAACTATGGCTACACCTTC.

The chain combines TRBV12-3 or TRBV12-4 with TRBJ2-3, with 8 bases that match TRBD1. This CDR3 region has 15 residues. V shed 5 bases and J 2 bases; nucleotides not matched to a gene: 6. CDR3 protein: CASSLTGAITDTQYF. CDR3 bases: TGTGCCAGCAGTCTGACAGGGGCCATCACAGATACGCAGTATTTT.

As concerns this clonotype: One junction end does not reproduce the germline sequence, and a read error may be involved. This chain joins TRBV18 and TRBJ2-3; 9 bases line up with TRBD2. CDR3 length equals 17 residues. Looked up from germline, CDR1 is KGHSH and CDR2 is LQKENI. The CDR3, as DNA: TGTGCCAGCTCCCCACCCCAGGCTAGCGGGAACACAGATACGCAGTATTTT. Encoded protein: CASSPPQASGNTDTQYF.

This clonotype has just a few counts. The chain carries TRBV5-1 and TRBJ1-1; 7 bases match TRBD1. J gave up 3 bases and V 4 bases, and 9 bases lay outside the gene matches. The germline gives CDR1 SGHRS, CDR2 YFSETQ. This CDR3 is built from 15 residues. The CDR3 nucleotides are TGCGCCAGCAGCAAAGGACAGGAAGGACACACTGAAGCTTTCTTT. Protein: CASSKGQEGHTEAFF.

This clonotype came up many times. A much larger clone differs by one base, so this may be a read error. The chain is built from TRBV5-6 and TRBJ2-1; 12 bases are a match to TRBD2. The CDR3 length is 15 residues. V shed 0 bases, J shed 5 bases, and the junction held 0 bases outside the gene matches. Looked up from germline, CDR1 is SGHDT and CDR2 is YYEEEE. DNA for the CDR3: TGTGCCAGCAGCTTGGGGACTAGCGGGGACAATGAGCAGTTCTTC. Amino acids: CASSLGTSGDNEQFF.

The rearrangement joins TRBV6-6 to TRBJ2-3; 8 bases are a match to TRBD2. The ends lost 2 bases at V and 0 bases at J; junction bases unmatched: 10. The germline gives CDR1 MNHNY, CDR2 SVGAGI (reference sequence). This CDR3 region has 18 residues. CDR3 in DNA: TGTGCCAGCAGTTACACCCCGGGGGTAGCGGGGAGCACAGATACGCAGTATTTT. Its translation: CASSYTPGVAGSTDTQYF.

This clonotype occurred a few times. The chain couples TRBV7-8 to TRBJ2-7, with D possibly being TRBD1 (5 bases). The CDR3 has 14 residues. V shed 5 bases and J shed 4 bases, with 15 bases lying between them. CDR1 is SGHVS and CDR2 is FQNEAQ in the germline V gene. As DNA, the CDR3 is TGTGCCAGCAGCCCCCTTCGCAGGGAATACGAGCAGTACTTC. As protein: CASSPLRREYEQYF.

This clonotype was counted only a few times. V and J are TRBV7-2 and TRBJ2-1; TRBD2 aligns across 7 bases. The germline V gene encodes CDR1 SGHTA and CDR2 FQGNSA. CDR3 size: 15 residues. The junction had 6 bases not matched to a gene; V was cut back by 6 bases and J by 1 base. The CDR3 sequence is CASSQLAASYNEQFF. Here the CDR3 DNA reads TGTGCCAGCAGTCAGCTAGCGGCGTCCTACAATGAGCAGTTCTTC.

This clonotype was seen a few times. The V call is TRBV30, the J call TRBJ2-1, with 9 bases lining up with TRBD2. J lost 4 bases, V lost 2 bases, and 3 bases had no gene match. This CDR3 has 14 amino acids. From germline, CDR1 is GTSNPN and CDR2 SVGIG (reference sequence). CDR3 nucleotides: TGTGCCTGGAGTCCAAGCGGGGGGTACAATGAGCAGTTCTTC. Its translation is CAWSPSGGYNEQFF.

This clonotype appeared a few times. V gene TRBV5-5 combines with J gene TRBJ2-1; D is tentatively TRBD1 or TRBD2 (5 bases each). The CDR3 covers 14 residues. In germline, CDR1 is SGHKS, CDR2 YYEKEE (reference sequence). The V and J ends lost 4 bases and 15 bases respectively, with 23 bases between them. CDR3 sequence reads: CASSTVRDGTSGFF. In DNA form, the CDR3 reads TGTGCCAGCAGCACCGTAAGGGATGGGACCTCAGGGTTCTTC.